The source of this T cell receptor (beta chain) is a study of T cells after yellow fever vaccination. The TCR cDNA carried a universal primer site and UMIs from 5'RACE template switching. MiXCR was run by TCRdb on the 5' RACE reads, yielding one entry per CDR3 protein. The sample lists approximately 110,000 distinct CDR3 sequences, 6.5% to 8% occurring once. Germline assignment: CDR1 DFQATT and CDR2 SNEGSKA (reference sequence). V was shortened by 4 bases and J by 9 bases, with 13 bases between the two germline ends. The CDR3 is 12 amino acids. This clonotype was seen ten or more times. The source was CD4+ T cells sorted from PBMCs, collected more than 8 days after the first yellow fever vaccination. The sequence was obtained from a man aged 18 to 29 who received the YFV17D yellow fever vaccine. This chain links TRBV20-1 with TRBJ2-1; possible D gene TRBD2, 6 bases. The chain's CDR3 is CSAMGGRGEQFF. CDR3 DNA: TGCAGTGCTATGGGGGGACGGGGTGAGCAGTTCTTC.